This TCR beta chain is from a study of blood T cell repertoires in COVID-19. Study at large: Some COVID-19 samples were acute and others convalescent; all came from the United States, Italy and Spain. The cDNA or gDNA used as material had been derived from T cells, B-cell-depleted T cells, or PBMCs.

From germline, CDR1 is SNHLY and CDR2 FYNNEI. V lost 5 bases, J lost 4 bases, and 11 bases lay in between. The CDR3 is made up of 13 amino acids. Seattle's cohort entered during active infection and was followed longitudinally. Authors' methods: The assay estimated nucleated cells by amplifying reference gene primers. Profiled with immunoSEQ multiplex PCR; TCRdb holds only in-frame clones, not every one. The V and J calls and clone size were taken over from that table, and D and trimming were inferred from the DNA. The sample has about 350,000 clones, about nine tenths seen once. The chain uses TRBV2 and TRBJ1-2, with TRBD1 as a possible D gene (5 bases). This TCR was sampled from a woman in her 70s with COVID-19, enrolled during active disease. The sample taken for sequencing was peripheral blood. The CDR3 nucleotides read TGTGCCAGCAGTCCTGGGGGGGGCTATGGCTACACCTTC. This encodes CASSPGGGYGYTF.